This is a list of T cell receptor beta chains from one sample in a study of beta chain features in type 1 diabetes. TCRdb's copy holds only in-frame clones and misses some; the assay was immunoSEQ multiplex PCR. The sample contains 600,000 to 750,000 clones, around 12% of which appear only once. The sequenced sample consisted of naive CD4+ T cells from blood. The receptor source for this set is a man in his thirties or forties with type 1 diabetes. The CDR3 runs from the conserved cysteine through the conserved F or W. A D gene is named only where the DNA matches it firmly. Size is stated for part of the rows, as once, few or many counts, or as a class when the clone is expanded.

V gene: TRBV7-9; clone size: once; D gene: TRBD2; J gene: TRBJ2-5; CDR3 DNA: TGTGCCAGCAGCGCCGGGACTAGACAAGAGACCCAGTACTTC; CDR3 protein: CASSAGTRQETQYF
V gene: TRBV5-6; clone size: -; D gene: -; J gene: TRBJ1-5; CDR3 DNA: TGTGCCAGCAGCCAAGGGACAAGCAATCAGCCCCAGCATTTT; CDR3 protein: CASSQGTSNQPQHF
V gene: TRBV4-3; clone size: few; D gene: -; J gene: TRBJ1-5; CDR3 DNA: TGCGCCAGCAGCCAAGATCAACTACCTAGGGGGAGGCCCCAGCATTTT; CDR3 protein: CASSQDQLPRGRPQHF
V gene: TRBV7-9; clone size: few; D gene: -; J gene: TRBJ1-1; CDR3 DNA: TGTGCCAGCAGCTTATTCGGCGGGGGCACTGAAGCTTTCTTT; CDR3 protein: CASSLFGGGTEAFF
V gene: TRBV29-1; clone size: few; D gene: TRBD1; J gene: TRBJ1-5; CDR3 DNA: TGCAGCGTTTTAGGGGGCATCAATCAGCCCCAGCATTTT; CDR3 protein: CSVLGGINQPQHF
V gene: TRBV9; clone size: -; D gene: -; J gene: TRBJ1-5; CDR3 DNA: TGTGCCAGCAGCGCGCAGGGTGAGCATCAGCCCCAGCATTTT; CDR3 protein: CASSAQGEHQPQHF
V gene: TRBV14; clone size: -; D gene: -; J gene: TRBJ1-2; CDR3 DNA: TGTGCCAGCAGCCACCGAGTGGGAGAGCGTGGCTACACCTTC; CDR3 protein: CASSHRVGERGYTF
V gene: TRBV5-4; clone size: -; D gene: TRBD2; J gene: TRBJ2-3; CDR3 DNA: TGTGCCAGCAGCTTAGGTAGCGGGGGTTCCACAGATACGCAGTATTTT; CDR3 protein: CASSLGSGGSTDTQYF
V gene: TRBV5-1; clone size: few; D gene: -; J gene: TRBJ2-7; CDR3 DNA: TGCGCCAGCAGCTTGGAAGGGAATACCTTCTACGAGCAGTACTTC; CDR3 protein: CASSLEGNTFYEQYF
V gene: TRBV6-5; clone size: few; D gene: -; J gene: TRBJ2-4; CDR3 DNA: TGTGCCAGCACCCAGCCTGACGCGCCCATTCAGTACTTC; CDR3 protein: CASTQPDAPIQYF
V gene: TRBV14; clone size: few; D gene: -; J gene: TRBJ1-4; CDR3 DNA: TGTGCCAGCAGCTTTGGTTTTAATGAAAAACTGTTTTTT; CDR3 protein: CASSFGFNEKLFF
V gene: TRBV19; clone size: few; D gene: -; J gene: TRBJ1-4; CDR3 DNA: TGTGCCAGTAGTATGGCTGACGGAGAAAAACTGTTTTTT; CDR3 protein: CASSMADGEKLFF
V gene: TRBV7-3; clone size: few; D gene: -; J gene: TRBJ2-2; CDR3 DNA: TGTGCCAGCACTTGGGCGTCGGGGACCGGGGAGCTGTTTTTT; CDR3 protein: CASTWASGTGELFF
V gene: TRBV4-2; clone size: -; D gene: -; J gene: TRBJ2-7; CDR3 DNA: TGTGCCAGCAGCCAAACGACAGCTCTCCTCTCCTACGAGCAGTACTTC; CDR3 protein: CASSQTTALLSYEQYF
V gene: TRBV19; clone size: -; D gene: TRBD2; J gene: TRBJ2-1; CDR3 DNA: TGTGCCAGTAGTAAGGAGACTAGCGGGATATCCTACAATGAGCAGTTCTTC; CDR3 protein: CASSKETSGISYNEQFF
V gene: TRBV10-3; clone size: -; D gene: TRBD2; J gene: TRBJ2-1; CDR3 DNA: TGTGCCATCACCGGGACTAACTACAATGAGCAGTTCTTC; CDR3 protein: CAITGTNYNEQFF
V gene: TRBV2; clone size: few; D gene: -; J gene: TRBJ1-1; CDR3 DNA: TGTGCCAGCACGGGCGAGGGGAACACTGAAGCTTTCTTT; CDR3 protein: CASTGEGNTEAFF
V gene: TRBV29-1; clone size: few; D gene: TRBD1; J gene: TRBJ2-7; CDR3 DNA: TGCAGCGTTGGGACAGGGGGAGCCTACGAGCAGTACTTC; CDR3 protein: CSVGTGGAYEQYF
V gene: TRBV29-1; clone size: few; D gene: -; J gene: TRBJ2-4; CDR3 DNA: TGCAGCGTTTACGGGACACTTCTAGCCAAAAACATTCAGTACTTC; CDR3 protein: CSVYGTLLAKNIQYF
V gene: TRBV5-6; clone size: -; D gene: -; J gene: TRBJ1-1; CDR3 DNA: TGTGCCAGCAGCTTCGAACAGGGTCGGAACACTGAAGCTTTCTTT; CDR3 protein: CASSFEQGRNTEAFF
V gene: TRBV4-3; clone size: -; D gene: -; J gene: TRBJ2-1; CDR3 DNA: TGCGCCAGCAGCCAAGGGCGTGATGAGCAGTTCTTC; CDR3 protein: CASSQGRDEQFF
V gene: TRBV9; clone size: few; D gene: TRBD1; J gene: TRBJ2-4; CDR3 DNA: TGTGCCAGCAGCGTAGGAAGGGGGCCAGCCAAAAACATTCAGTACTTC; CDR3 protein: CASSVGRGPAKNIQYF
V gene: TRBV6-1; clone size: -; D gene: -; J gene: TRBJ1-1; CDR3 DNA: TGTGCCAGCAGTGAAGTTAGAAGGAGTGAAGCTTTCTTT; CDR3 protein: CASSEVRRSEAFF
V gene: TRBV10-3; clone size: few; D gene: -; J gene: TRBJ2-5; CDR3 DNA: TGTGCCATCAGTGAGTCGGCAGGGGTGGTGACCCAGTACTTC; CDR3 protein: CAISESAGVVTQYF
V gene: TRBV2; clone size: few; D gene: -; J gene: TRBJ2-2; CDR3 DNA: TGTGCCAGCAGTGTTGGTCAGGCGAACACCGGGGAGCTGTTTTTT; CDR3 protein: CASSVGQANTGELFF
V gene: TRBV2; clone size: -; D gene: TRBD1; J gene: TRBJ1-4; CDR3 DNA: TGTGCCAGCAGTGAAGCTGCCCGCAGGGGGATTTTT; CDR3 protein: CASSEAARRGIF
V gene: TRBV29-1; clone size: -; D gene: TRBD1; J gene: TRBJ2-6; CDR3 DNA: TGCAGCGTTGAAGATCCCCTTTTGACAGGGGGCATCTCTGGGGCCAACGTCCTGACTTTC; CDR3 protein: CSVEDPLLTGGISGANVLTF
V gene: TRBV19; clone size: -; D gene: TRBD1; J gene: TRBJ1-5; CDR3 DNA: TGTGCCAGTACAGGACAGGGTGATCAGCCCCAGCATTTT; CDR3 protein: CASTGQGDQPQHF
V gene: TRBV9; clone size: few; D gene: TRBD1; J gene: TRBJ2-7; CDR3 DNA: TGTGCCAGCAGCGCGACAGGGAGCGACGAGCAGTACTTC; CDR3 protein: CASSATGSDEQYF
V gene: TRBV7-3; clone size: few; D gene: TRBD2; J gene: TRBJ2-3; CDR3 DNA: TGTGCCAGCAGCCCTCTCTCGGGGGGAGCCCTAGATACGCAGTATTTT; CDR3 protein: CASSPLSGGALDTQYF
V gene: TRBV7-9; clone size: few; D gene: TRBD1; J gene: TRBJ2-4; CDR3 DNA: TGTGCCAGCAGCGGATGGACAGGGCCATTAGGAGGAAACATTCAGTACTTC; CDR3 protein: CASSGWTGPLGGNIQYF
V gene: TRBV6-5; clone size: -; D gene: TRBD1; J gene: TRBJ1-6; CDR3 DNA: TGTGCCAGCAGTGAGGACAGGGATAATTCACCCCTCCACTTT; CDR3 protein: CASSEDRDNSPLHF
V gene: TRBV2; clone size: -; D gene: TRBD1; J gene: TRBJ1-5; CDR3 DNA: TGTGCCAGCAGTGCGACAGGGGGGGATCAGCCCCAGCATTTT; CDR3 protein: CASSATGGDQPQHF
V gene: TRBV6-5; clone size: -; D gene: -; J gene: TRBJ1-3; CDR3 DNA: TGTGCCAGCAGTTACAGCAGGGGAACTGGAAACACCATATATTTT; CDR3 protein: CASSYSRGTGNTIYF
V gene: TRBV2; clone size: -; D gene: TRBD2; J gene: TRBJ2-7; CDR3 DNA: TGTGCCAGCAGTCCGACTAGCGGGGCTTACGAGCAGTACTTC; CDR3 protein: CASSPTSGAYEQYF
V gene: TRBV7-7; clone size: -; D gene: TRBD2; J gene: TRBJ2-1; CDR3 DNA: TGTGCCAGCAGCTTAGCGTCTAGCGGGGGATACAATGAGCAGTTCTTC; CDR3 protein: CASSLASSGGYNEQFF
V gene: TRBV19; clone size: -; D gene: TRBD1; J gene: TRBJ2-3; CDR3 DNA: TGTGCCAGTAGGCGGACAGGGGCAGATACGCAGTATTTT; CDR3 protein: CASRRTGADTQYF
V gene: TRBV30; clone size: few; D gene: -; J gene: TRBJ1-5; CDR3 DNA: TGTGCCTGGACTGGAGGGGCAGGGCAGCCCCAGCATTTT; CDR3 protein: CAWTGGAGQPQHF
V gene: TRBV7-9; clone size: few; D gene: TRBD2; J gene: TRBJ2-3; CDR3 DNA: TGTGCCAGCAGCTTGGCCAGCGGGGGGGATACGCAGTATTTT; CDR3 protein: CASSLASGGDTQYF
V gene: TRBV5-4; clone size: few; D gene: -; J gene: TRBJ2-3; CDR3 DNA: TGTGCCAGCAGCTTGGTATGGGGGGCTTCGGCAGATACGCAGTATTTT; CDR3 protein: CASSLVWGASADTQYF
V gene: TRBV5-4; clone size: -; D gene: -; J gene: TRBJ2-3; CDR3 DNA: TGTGCCAGCAGCTTGGCTAACTGGGGTACGCAGTATTTT; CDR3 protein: CASSLANWGTQYF
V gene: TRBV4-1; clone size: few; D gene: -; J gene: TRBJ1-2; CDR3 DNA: TGCGCCAGCAGCCACAACGAGGTTTTAGGCTATGGCTACACCTTC; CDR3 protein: CASSHNEVLGYGYTF
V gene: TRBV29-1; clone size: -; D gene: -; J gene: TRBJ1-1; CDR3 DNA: TGCAGCGTCGGGAACACTGAAGCTTTCTTT; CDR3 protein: CSVGNTEAFF
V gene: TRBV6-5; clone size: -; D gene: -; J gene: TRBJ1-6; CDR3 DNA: TGTGCCAGCAGTTACTGGGACGCAGTTAATTCACCCCTCCACTTT; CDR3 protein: CASSYWDAVNSPLHF
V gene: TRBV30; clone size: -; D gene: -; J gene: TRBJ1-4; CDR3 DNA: TGTGCCTGGAGTCCCGGTTGGGCAACTAATGAAAAACTGTTTTTT; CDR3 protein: CAWSPGWATNEKLFF